This TCR beta chain originates from a study of blood T cell repertoires in COVID-19. Study in general: Researchers got acute and convalescent COVID-19 samples from the United States, Italy and Spain. T cells, B-cell-depleted T cells, or PBMCs provided the cDNA or gDNA that served as material.

The CDR3 sequence is 15 residues long. Germline lookup yields CDR1 LNHDA and CDR2 SQIVND (reference sequence). V was pared by 0 bases and J by 4 bases, with 13 bases between. Original handling: Nucleated cell number was recorded as an estimate derived from reference gene primer amplification. Assay: immunoSEQ multiplex PCR; the TCRdb copy retains only in-frame clones and omits some. V and J calls and clone size are copied from that table; D and trimming were computed from the DNA. This sample has 470,000 or so clones, with 80% to 90% found just once. This receptor was identified in a human donor in a cohort sampled during active COVID-19. Sequenced: peripheral blood. The rearrangement uses TRBV19 and TRBJ2-7, with TRBD1 as a possible D gene (5 bases). CDR3 nucleotides: TGTGCCAGTAGTATAGAAGCACAGGCGGTATACGAGCAGTACTTC. Translation gives CASSIEAQAVYEQYF.